There are many counts of the clone carrying this T cell receptor (beta chain). Its antigen is currently unknown. This sample was taken from a study of beta chain features in type 1 diabetes. Every bit of the isolated RNA underwent reverse transcription, so sequencing read expressed TCRB transcripts. The table came from immunoSEQ multiplex PCR; TCRdb's copy has only in-frame clones and leaves some out. The table includes over 100,000 clones, 16% detected once. General study points: Moderately but significantly shorter TCRB CDR3s were found in Type 1 diabetes patients in all four CD4+ subsets.

Trimming left V 6 bases short and J 2 bases short, with 9 bases between. In germline, CDR1 is MDHEN, CDR2 SYDVKM. The CDR3 spans 13 residues. This clonotype was sampled from a man under 40 with type 1 diabetes. The chain couples TRBV28 to TRBJ2-3; no firm D call. Material: central memory CD4+ T cells from blood. The CDR3 DNA is TGTGCCAGCAGAGAAGGGATCACAGATACGCAGTATTTT. Translating gives CASREGITDTQYF.